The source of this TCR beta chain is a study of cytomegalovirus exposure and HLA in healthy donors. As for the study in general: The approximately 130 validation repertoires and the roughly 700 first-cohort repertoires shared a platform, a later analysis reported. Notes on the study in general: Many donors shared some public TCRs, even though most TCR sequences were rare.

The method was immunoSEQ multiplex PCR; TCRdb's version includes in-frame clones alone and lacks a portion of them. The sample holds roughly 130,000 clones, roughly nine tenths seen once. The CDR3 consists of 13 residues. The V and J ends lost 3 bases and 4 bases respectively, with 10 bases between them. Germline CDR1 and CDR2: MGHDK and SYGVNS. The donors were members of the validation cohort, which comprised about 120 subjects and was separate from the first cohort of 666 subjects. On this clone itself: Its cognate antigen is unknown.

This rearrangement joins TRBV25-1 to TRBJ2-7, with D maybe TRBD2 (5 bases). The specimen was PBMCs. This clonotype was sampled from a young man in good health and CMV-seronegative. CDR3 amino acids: CASSDGLAYEQYF. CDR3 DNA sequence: TGTGCCAGCAGTGACGGCCTAGCTTACGAGCAGTACTTC.